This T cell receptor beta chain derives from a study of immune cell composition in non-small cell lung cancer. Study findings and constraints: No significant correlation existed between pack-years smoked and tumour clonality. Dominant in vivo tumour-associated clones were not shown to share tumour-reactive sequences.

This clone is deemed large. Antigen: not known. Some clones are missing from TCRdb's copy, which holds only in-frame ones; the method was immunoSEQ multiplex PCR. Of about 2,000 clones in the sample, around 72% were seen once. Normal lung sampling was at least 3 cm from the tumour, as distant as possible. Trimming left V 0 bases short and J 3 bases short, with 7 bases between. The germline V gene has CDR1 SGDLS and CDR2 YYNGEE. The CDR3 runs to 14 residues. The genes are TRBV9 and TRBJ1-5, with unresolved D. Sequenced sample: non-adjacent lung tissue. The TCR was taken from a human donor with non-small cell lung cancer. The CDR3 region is CASSVGTYNQPQHF. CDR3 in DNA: TGTGCCAGCAGCGTAGGTACCTACAATCAGCCCCAGCATTTT.